Described below is a single T cell receptor (beta chain) sequence and its context. After removal of 4 bases from V and 3 bases from J, the junction contained 6 bases not matched to a gene. The CDR3 runs to 15 residues. The germline gives CDR1 SGHRS, CDR2 YFSETQ. The source of the sample is a study of technical replicates of blood from a few donors. Measured with immunoSEQ multiplex PCR; TCRdb has only the in-frame clones, and not every one. Among under 110,000 clones listed, 96% were seen once. The sequenced material came from T cells isolated from PBMCs. The sequence derives from a human donor in good health. The chain has TRBV5-1 and TRBJ2-7; 11 bases map to TRBD2. The CDR3 nucleotides are TGCGCCAGCAGCCTACTAGCGGGGGCCCTCTACGAGCAGTACTTC. Its translation is CASSLLAGALYEQYF.